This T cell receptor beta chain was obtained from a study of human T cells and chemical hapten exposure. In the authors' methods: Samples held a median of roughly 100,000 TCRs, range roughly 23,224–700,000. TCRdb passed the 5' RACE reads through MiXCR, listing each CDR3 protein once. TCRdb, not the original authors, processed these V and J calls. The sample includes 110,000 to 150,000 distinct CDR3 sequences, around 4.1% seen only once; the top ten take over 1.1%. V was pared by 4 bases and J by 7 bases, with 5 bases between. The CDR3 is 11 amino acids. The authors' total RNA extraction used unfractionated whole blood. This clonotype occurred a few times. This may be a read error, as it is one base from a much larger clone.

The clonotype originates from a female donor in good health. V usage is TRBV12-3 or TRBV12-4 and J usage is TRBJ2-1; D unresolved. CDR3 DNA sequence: TGTGCCAGCAGTTGGGGTAATGAGCAGTTCTTC. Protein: CASSWGNEQFF.